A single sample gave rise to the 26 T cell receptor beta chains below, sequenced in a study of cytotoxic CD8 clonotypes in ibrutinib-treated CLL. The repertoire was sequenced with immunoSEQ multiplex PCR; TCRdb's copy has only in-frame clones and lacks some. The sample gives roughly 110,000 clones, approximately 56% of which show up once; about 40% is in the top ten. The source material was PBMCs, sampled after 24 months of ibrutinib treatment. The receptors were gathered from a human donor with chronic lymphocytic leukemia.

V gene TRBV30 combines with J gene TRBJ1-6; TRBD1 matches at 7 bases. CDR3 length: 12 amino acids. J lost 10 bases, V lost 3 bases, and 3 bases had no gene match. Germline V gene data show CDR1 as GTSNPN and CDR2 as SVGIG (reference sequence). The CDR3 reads CAWSVGQSPLHF. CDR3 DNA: TGTGCCTGGAGCGTGGGACAGTCACCCCTCCACTTT.

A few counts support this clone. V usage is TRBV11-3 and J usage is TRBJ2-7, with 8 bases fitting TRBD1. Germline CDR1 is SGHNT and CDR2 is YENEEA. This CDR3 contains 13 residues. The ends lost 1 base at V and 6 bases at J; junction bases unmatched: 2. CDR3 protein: CASSLVGTGEQYF. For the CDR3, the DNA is TGTGCCAGCAGCTTAGTGGGGACAGGCGAGCAGTACTTC.

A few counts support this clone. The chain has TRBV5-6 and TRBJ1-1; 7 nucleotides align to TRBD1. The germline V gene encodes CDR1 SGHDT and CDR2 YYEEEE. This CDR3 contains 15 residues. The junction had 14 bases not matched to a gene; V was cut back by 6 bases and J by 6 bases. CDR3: CASTGDSPGNAEAFF. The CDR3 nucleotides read TGTGCCAGCACCGGGGACAGCCCGGGAAATGCTGAAGCTTTCTTT. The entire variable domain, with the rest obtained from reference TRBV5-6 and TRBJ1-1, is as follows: DAGVTQSPTHLIKTRGQQVTLRCSPKSGHDTVSWYQQALGQGPQFIFQYYEEEERQRGNFPDRFSGHQFPNYSSELNVNALLLGDSALYLCASTGDSPGNAEAFFGQGTRLTVV.

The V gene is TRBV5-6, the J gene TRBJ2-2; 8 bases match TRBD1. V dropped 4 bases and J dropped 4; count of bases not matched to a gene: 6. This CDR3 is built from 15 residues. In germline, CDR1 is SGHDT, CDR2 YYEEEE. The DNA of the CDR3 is TGTGCCAGCAGCAAGACAGGGGTAGGCACCGGGGAGCTGTTTTTT. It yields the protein CASSKTGVGTGELFF.

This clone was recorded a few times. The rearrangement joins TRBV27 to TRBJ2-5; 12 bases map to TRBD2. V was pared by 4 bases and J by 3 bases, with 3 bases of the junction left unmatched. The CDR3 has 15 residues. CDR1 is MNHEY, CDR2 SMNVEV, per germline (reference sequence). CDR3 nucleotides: TGTGCCAGCAGTTCCCTAGCGGGGGGGAAAGAGACCCAGTACTTC. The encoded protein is CASSSLAGGKETQYF.

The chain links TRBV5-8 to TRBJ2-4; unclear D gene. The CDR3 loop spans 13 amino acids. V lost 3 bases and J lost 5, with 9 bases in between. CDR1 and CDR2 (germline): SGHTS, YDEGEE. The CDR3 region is CASSYNVENIQYF. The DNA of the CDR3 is TGTGCCAGCAGCTATAACGTAGAAAACATTCAGTACTTC.

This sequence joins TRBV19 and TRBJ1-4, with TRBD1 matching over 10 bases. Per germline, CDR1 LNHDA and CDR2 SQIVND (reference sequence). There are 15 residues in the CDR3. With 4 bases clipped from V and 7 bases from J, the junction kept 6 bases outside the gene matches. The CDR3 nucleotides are TGTGCCAGTAGTACCCGGACAGGGGGTAGTGAAAAACTGTTTTTT. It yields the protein CASSTRTGGSEKLFF.

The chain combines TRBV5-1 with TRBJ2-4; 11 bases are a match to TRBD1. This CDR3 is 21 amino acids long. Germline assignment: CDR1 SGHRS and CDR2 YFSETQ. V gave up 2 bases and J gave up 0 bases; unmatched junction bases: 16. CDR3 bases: TGCGCCAGCAGCTTCCGGGGAGGACAGGGGGCGAACGGGATAGCCAAAAACATTCAGTACTTC. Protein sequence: CASSFRGGQGANGIAKNIQYF. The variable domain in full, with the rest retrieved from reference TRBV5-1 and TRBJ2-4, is KAGVTQTPRYLIKTRGQQVTLSCSPISGHRSVSWYQQTPGQGLQFLFEYFSETQRNKGNFPGRFSGRQFSNSRSEMNVSTLELGDSALYLCASSFRGGQGANGIAKNIQYFGAGTRLSVL.

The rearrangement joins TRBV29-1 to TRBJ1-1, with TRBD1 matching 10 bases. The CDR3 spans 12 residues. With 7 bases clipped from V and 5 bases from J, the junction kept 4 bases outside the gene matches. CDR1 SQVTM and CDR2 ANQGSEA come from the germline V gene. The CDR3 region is CSGTGGETEAFF. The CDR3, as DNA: TGCAGCGGGACAGGGGGTGAGACTGAAGCTTTCTTT.

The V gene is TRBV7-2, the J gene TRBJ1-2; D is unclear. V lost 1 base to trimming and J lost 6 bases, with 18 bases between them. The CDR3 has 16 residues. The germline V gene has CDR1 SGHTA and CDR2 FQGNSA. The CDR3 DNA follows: TGTGCCAGCAGCTTAGAGTCAAGGAGAGGGAGCCATGGCTACACCTTC. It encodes CASSLESRRGSHGYTF.

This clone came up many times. The CDR3 sequence is CASSTGTGGRDTQYF. The CDR3 coding sequence is TGTGCCAGCAGCACCGGGACAGGGGGGAGGGATACGCAGTATTTT. The chain employs TRBV5-6 and TRBJ2-3, with TRBD1 identical over 11 bases. This CDR3 is built from 15 residues. J lost 6 bases, V lost 4 bases, and 7 bases had no gene match. The germline CDR1 and CDR2 sequences are SGHDT and YYEEEE. Together with reference TRBV5-6 and TRBJ2-3, the CDR3 gives the full variable domain: DAGVTQSPTHLIKTRGQQVTLRCSPKSGHDTVSWYQQALGQGPQFIFQYYEEEERQRGNFPDRFSGHQFPNYSSELNVNALLLGDSALYLCASSTGTGGRDTQYFGPGTRLTVL.

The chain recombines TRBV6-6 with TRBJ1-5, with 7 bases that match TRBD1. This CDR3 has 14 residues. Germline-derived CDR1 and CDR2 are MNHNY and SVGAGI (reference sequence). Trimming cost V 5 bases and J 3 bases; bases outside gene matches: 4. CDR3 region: CASSHQGDNQPQHF. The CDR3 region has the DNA TGTGCCAGCAGTCACCAGGGGGACAATCAGCCCCAGCATTTT.

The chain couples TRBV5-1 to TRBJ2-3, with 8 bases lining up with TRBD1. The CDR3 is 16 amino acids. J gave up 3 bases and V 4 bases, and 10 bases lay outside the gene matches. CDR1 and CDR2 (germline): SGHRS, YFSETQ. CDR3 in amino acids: CASSLPGGDRTDTQYF. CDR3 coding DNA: TGCGCCAGCAGCCTTCCAGGGGGCGACCGAACAGATACGCAGTATTTT.

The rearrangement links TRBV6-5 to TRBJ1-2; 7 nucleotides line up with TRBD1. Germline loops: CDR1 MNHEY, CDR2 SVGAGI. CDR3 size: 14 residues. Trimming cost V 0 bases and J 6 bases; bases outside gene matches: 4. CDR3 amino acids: CASSYSGGENGYTF. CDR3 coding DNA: TGTGCCAGCAGTTACTCAGGGGGCGAGAATGGCTACACCTTC.

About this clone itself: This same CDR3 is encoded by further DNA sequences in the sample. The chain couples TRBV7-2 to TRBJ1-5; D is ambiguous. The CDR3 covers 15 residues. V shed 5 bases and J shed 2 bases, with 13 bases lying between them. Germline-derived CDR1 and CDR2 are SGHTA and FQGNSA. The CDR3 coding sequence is TGTGCCAGCAGCCTAGAACTTTCGGGCAATCAGCCCCAGCATTTT. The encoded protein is CASSLELSGNQPQHF. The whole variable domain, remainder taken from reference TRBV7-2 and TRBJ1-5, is GAGVSQSPSNKVTEKGKDVELRCDPISGHTALYWYRQSLGQGLEFLIYFQGNSAPDKSGLPSDRFSAERTGGSVSTLTIQRTQQEDSAVYLCASSLELSGNQPQHFGDGTRLSIL.

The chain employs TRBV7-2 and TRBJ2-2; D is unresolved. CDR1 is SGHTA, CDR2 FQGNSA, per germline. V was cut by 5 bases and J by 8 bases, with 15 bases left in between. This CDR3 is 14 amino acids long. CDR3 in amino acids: CASSPGPLEGELFF. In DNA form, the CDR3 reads TGTGCCAGCAGCCCTGGGCCCCTGGAGGGGGAGCTGTTTTTT.

Here the CDR3 DNA reads TGCAGTGAAACCCAAGACAATGAGCAGTTCTTC. This gives the protein CSETQDNEQFF. The chain carries TRBV20-1 and TRBJ2-1; the D is unclear. In germline, CDR1 is DFQATT, CDR2 SNEGSKA (reference sequence). Trimming cost V 7 bases and J 5 bases, with 9 bases left between them. This CDR3 spans 11 amino acids.

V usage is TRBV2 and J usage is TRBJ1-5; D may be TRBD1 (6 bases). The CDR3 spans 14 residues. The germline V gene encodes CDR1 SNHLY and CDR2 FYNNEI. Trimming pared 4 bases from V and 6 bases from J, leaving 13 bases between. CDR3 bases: TGTGCCAGCAGTGTTGGGGGGGCCGGTCAGCCCCAGCATTTT. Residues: CASSVGGAGQPQHF.

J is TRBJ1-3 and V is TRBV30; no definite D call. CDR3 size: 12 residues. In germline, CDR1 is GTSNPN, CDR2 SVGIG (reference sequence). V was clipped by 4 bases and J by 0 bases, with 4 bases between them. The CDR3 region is CAWIDSGNTIYF. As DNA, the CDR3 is TGTGCCTGGATTGACTCTGGAAACACCATATATTTT. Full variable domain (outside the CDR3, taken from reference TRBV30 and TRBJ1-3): SQTIHQWPATLVQPVGSPLSLECTVEGTSNPNLYWYRQAAGRGLQLLFYSVGIGQISSEVPQNLSASRPQDRQFILSSKKLLLSDSGFYLCAWIDSGNTIYFGEGSWLTVV.

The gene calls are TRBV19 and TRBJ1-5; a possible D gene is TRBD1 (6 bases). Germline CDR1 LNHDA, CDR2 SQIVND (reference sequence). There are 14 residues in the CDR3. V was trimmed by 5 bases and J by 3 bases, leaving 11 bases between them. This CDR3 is CASSSGVDNQPQHF. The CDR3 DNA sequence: TGTGCCAGTAGTTCAGGGGTCGACAATCAGCCCCAGCATTTT.

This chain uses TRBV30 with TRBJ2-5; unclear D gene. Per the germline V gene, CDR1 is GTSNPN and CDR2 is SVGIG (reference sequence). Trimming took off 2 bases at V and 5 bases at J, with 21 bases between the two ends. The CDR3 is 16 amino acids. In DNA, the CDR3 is TGTGCCTGGAGTTTCTCGAACCGGGTTTTGGGCGAGACCCAGTACTTC. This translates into CAWSFSNRVLGETQYF.

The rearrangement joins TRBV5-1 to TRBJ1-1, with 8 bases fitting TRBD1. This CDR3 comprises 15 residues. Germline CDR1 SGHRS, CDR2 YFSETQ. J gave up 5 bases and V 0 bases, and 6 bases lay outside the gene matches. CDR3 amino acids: CASSLAGQGATEAFF. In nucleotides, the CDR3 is TGCGCCAGCAGCTTGGCCGGCCAGGGGGCGACTGAAGCTTTCTTT.

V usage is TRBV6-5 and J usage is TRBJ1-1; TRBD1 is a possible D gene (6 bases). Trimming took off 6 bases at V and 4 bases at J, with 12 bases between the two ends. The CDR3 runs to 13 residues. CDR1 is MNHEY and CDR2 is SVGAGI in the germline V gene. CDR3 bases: TGTGCCAGCAGAGGGGGGGGGATCACTGAAGCTTTCTTT. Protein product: CASRGGGITEAFF.

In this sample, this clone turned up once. Here the CDR3 DNA reads TGTGCCAGCCGCGACATAGCGGGGTATAATACCGGCACAGATACGCAGTATTTT. Translating it yields CASRDIAGYNTGTDTQYF. The V gene is TRBV11-3, the J gene TRBJ2-3; 8 positions agree with TRBD2. The trim removed 8 bases at V and 1 base at J, leaving 17 bases unmatched. CDR1 is SGHNT, CDR2 YENEEA, per germline. The CDR3 length is 18 residues. Supplemented by reference TRBV11-3 and TRBJ2-3, the full variable domain reads EAGVVQSPRYKIIEKKQPVAFWCNPISGHNTLYWYLQNLGQGPELLIRYENEEAVDDSQLPKDRFSAERLKGVDSTLKIQPAELGDSAVYLCASRDIAGYNTGTDTQYFGPGTRLTVL.

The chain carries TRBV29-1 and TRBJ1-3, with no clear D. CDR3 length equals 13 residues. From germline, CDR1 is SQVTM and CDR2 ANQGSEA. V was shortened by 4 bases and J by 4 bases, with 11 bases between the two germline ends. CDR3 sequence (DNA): TGCAGCGTTGGGAACGATTGGGGAAACACCATATATTTT. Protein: CSVGNDWGNTIYF.

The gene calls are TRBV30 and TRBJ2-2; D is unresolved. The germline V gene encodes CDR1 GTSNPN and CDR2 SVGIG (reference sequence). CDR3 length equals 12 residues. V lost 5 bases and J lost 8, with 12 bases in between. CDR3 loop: CAWAPRSGELFF. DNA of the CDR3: TGTGCCTGGGCCCCGCGGTCAGGGGAGCTGTTTTTT.